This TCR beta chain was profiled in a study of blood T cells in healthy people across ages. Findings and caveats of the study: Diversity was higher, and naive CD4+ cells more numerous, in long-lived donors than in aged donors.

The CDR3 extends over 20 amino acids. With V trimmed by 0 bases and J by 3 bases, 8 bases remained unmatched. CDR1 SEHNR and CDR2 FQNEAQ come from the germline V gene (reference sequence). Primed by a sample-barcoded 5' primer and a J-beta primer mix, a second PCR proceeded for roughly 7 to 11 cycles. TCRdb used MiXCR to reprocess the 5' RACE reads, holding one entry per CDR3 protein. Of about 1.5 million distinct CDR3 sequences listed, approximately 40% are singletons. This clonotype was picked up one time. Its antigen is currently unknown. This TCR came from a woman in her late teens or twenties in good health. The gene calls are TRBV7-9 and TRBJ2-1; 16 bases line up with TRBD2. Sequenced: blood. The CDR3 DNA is TGTGCCAGCAGCTTAGCAGGGACTAGCGGGAGGGCGGGGGACTACAATGAGCAGTTCTTC. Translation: CASSLAGTSGRAGDYNEQFF.